A single sample is the source of the 9 T cell receptor beta chains below, sequenced in a study of blood T cell repertoires in COVID-19. Profiled with immunoSEQ multiplex PCR; TCRdb holds only in-frame clones, not every one. This table has fewer than 45,000 clones, about 85% appearing once. The sample comprised peripheral blood. These receptors were obtained from a human donor in a cohort sampled during active COVID-19.

This clone came up once. The chain is built from TRBV25-1 and TRBJ1-1; 8 bases align to TRBD1. CDR3 length equals 15 residues. Per the germline V gene, CDR1 is MGHDK and CDR2 is SYGVNS. J lost 4 bases, V lost 4 bases, and 8 bases had no gene match. The CDR3: CASSAPTGASTEAFF. As DNA, the CDR3 is TGTGCCAGCAGTGCCCCGACAGGGGCAAGCACTGAAGCTTTCTTT.

The rearrangement links TRBV2 to TRBJ2-1; 12 nucleotides match TRBD2. The CDR3 runs 16 residues. Germline assignment: CDR1 SNHLY and CDR2 FYNNEI. V shed 5 bases and J 7 bases; nucleotides not matched to a gene: 9. The CDR3 region is CASSPLAGGSRNEQFF. CDR3 sequence (DNA): TGTGCCAGCAGTCCCCTAGCGGGGGGGAGTAGGAATGAGCAGTTCTTC.

The chain employs TRBV3-1 (or the pseudogene TRBV3-2) and TRBJ2-5, with D possibly TRBD2 on 5 matching bases. Trimming removed 0 bases at V and 5 bases at J, with 19 bases between. CDR1 LGHDT and CDR2 YNNKEL come from the germline V gene (reference sequence). The CDR3 has 17 amino acids. The CDR3 loop reads CASSQESGVPRGETQYF. The CDR3 DNA follows: TGTGCCAGCAGCCAAGAGTCCGGGGTTCCTCGTGGGGAGACCCAGTACTTC.

This rearrangement joins TRBV7-3 to TRBJ1-2; 8 nucleotides line up with TRBD1. After removal of 5 bases from V and 4 bases from J, the junction contained 6 bases not matched to a gene. The CDR3 totals 14 residues. CDR1 is SGHTA, CDR2 FQGTGA, per germline. CDR3 in DNA: TGTGCCAGCAGCCTCGGACAGGGTGGCTATGGCTACACCTTC. Its translation is CASSLGQGGYGYTF.

The chain couples TRBV7-3 to TRBJ1-1; possibly TRBD1 for D (5 bases). The V end lost 8 bases, the J end lost 5 bases, and 15 bases lay between the germline ends. Germline V gene sequence: CDR1 SGHTA, CDR2 FQGTGA. CDR3 size: 13 residues. The chain's CDR3 is CASALNGGTEAFF. The CDR3 region has the DNA TGTGCCAGCGCCCTCAACGGGGGGACTGAAGCTTTCTTT.

The V call is TRBV20-1, the J call TRBJ2-3, with D unresolved. The CDR3 has 11 amino acids. Deletions cut 5 bases from V and 6 bases from J, with 9 bases between. CDR1 is DFQATT and CDR2 is SNEGSKA in the germline V gene (reference sequence). The CDR3 protein is CSAPSPDTQYF. The DNA for the CDR3 is TGCAGTGCTCCCTCTCCGGATACGCAGTATTTT.

This clone was seen only a few times. The chain employs TRBV4-2 and TRBJ1-5; D uncertain. Germline loops: CDR1 LGHNA, CDR2 YNFKEQ. The ends were cut back, 5 bases at V and 3 bases at J, with 14 bases in the middle. The CDR3 consists of 15 residues. The CDR3 sequence: CASSTGFPNNQPQHF. The CDR3, as DNA: TGTGCCAGCAGCACCGGGTTTCCAAACAATCAGCCCCAGCATTTT.

The chain joins TRBV11-3 to TRBJ1-2; D gene uncertain. V gave up 5 bases and J gave up 3 bases, with 13 bases separating them. Germline V gene sequence: CDR1 SGHNT, CDR2 YENEEA. This CDR3 is 14 amino acids long. As DNA, the CDR3 is TGTGCCAGCAGCCCCCAGGAGGATTACTATGGCTACACCTTC. It yields the protein CASSPQEDYYGYTF.

V is TRBV29-1 and J is TRBJ1-1; the match to TRBD1 covers 8 bases. The CDR3 loop spans 14 amino acids. Germline assignment: CDR1 SQVTM and CDR2 ANQGSEA. The V segment lost 5 bases and the J segment 0 bases; nucleotides outside the gene matches: 5. For the CDR3, the DNA is TGCAGCGTTAAATCAGGGGGCATGAACACTGAAGCTTTCTTT. It codes for CSVKSGGMNTEAFF.